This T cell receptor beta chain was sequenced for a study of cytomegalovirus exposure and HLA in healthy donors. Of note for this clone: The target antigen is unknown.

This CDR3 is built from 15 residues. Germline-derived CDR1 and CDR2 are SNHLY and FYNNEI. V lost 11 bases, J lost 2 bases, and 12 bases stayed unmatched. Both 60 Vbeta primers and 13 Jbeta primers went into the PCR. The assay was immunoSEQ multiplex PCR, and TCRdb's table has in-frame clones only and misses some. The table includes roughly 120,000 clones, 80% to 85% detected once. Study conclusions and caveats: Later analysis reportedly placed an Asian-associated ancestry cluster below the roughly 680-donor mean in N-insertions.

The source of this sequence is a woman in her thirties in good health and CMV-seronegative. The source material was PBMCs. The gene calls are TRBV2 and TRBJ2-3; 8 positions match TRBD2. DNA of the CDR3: TGTGCCGGCAAGACTAGCGCCCAATACACAGATACGCAGTATTTT. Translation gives CAGKTSAQYTDTQYF.